What follows describes a single T cell receptor beta chain. A second about 6 to 12 cycle PCR used barcoded and J-beta primers. TCRdb re-derived calls from the 5' RACE reads in MiXCR, one entry per CDR3 protein. The repertoire holds about 620,000 distinct CDR3 sequences, 21% seen once, with roughly 3.4% in the top ten. The data originate from a study of blood T cells in healthy people across ages. Across the study: When template switching was applied, about one barcoded beta molecule was captured per two T cells.

This CDR3 spans 15 amino acids. Deletions cut 0 bases from V and 1 base from J, with 9 bases between. Per the germline V gene, CDR1 is LGHDT and CDR2 is YNNKEL (reference sequence). Isolated per sample were at least 6 million PBMCs. Sequencing was done on a sample of blood. The chain employs TRBV3-1 and TRBJ1-1, with TRBD1 as a possible D gene (5 bases). The sequence derives from a man aged 65 to 85 in good health. CDR3 sequence: CASSQDRGWNTEAFF. The CDR3 nucleotides read TGTGCCAGCAGCCAAGATCGGGGGTGGAACACTGAAGCTTTCTTT.